This TCR beta chain is drawn from a study of STAT5B mutations in CD4+ large granular lymphocyte leukemia. As originally analysed: A productive frequency of 2.59 x 10-5 was the lowest detectable. Profiled with immunoSEQ multiplex PCR; TCRdb holds only in-frame clones, not every one. That table is the source of V, J and clone size, and D and trimming were worked out from the DNA. The data contain some 40,000 clones, approximately 85% of them singletons. The CDR3 contains 14 residues. The V end lost 1 base, the J end lost 6 bases, and 10 bases lay between the germline ends. The V gene's germline CDR1 is LGHNA and CDR2 YSLEER. Study results and limitations: Without putative leukemic clones, patient CD4-sorted repertoires remained more clonal than healthy CD4+ repertoires. Higher CD4+ than CD8+ T-LGLL clonality might reflect small sample size. TRBV06-family usage was enriched in top patient clones (8/27) versus controls (2/35).

In the case of this clone: Antigen specificity is unknown.

Sequenced sample: CD4+ T cells from blood buffy coats. The receptor's source is a human donor in good health. The rearrangement uses TRBV4-3 and TRBJ2-1; D tentatively fits TRBD1 or TRBD2 (6 bases each). The CDR3 loop is CASSQGGAGNEQFF. Written as DNA, the CDR3 is TGCGCCAGCAGCCAAGGGGGGGCCGGCAATGAGCAGTTCTTC.